Below, 27 T cell receptor beta chains from the same sample are listed, as sequenced in a study of T cell responses to AZD1222 COVID-19 vaccine. Assay used: immunoSEQ multiplex PCR; TCRdb lists only in-frame clones, some missing. This table has 75,000 to 85,000 clones, 90% appearing once. This sample comprised peripheral blood, obtained 28 days after the second AZD1222 dose. Receptor source: an adult who received the AZD1222 COVID-19 vaccine.

This clone was detected a few times. The chain has TRBV19 and TRBJ2-2; D not certain. Trimming removed 5 bases at V and 6 bases at J, with 16 bases between. CDR1 is LNHDA and CDR2 is SQIVND in the germline V gene (reference sequence). This CDR3 has 15 residues. The CDR3 protein is CASSSSDGPAGELFF. CDR3 nucleotide sequence: TGTGCCAGTAGTTCGTCGGACGGGCCCGCCGGGGAGCTGTTTTTT.

The genes are TRBV2 and TRBJ1-2, with 9 bases lining up with TRBD1. Germline CDR1 reads SNHLY; CDR2 reads FYNNEI. The CDR3 covers 14 residues. V lost 2 bases to trimming and J lost 6 bases; unmatched junction nucleotides: 4. The CDR3 nucleotides are TGTGCCAGCAGTGAAACAGGGGGCGTTGATGGCTACACCTTC. Its protein product is CASSETGGVDGYTF.

The CDR3 region is CASRARFLDTQYF. CDR3 sequence (DNA): TGTGCCAGCAGGGCTAGATTCCTTGATACGCAGTATTTT. J is TRBJ2-3 and V is TRBV2; D not resolved. In germline, CDR1 is SNHLY, CDR2 FYNNEI. Trimming stripped 6 bases from V and 6 bases from J, with 13 bases between. The CDR3 sequence is 13 residues long.

Here the CDR3 DNA reads TGTGCCACCCAATCCCCAGGGACCTACGAGCAGTACTTC. Translated, it gives CATQSPGTYEQYF. V gene TRBV24-1 combines with J gene TRBJ2-7; D perhaps matches TRBD1 (5 bases). CDR1 and CDR2 from the germline V gene are KGHDR and SFDVKD. CDR3 length equals 13 residues. V gave up 9 bases and J gave up 2 bases, with 13 bases separating them.

The chain joins TRBV23-1 to TRBJ2-6; no clear D. TRBV23-1 is an open reading frame whose function is uncertain. V shed 3 bases and J shed 4 bases, with 10 bases lying between them. This CDR3 is 15 amino acids long. The CDR3 protein is CASSQVPRGANVLTF. The CDR3 DNA reads as TGCGCCAGCAGTCAGGTACCCCGCGGGGCCAACGTCCTGACTTTC.

The CDR3 bases are TGCGCCAGCAGCTTGGCCCCTTTTAAACCCCTCCACTTT. Translated: CASSLAPFKPLHF. V usage is TRBV5-1 and J usage is TRBJ1-6; D ambiguous. CDR3 length: 13 residues. The V end lost 0 bases, the J end lost 12 bases, and 10 bases lay between the germline ends. Germline-derived CDR1 and CDR2 are SGHRS and YFSETQ.

The genes are TRBV24-1 and TRBJ2-3; the match to TRBD2 covers 13 bases. V trimming: 3 bases; J trimming: 6 bases; junction bases outside the gene matches: 5. This CDR3 is 16 amino acids long. CDR1 is KGHDR, CDR2 SFDVKD, per germline. CDR3 nucleotide sequence: TGTGCCACCAGTGATGCTACGACTAGCGGGGGGGATACGCAGTATTTT. Encoded protein: CATSDATTSGGDTQYF.

CDR3 coding DNA: TGTGCCAGCTCACCACCAGCTCGAGAGACCCAGTACTTC. Protein: CASSPPARETQYF. This chain uses TRBV18 with TRBJ2-5; D is unresolved. This CDR3 comprises 13 residues. Trimming shortened V by 0 bases and J by 4 bases, and 6 bases separated the two germline ends. Germline V gene lookup returns CDR1 KGHSH and CDR2 LQKENI.

The chain couples TRBV5-4 to TRBJ2-7; TRBD2 aligns across 7 bases. Germline values: CDR1 SGHNT, CDR2 YYREEE (reference sequence). The trim removed 4 bases at V and 5 bases at J, leaving 9 bases unmatched. CDR3 length: 14 amino acids. Here the CDR3 DNA reads TGTGCCAGCAGCCGGTCGGGGAGGGATCACGAGCAGTACTTC. It encodes CASSRSGRDHEQYF.

This clone was seen a few times. The CDR3 sequence is CASSSRGSGYGYTF. The CDR3 DNA reads TGCGCCAGCAGCTCGCGCGGGTCGGGCTATGGCTACACCTTC. The chain combines TRBV4-1 with TRBJ1-2, with D hard to call. This CDR3 has 14 residues. Trimming took off 5 bases at V and 4 bases at J, with 14 bases between the two ends. Germline CDR1 reads MGHRA; CDR2 reads YSYEKL.

This sequence joins TRBV4-3 and TRBJ1-4, with 7 bases that match TRBD1. Germline-derived CDR1 and CDR2 are LGHNA and YSLEER. The J segment lost 2 bases and the V segment lost 1 base, leaving 7 bases of the junction unmatched. The CDR3 runs to 17 residues. The CDR3 sequence: CASSQGPIQGTNEKLFF. DNA for the CDR3: TGCGCCAGCAGCCAAGGCCCGATACAGGGGACTAATGAAAAACTGTTTTTT.

This sequence joins TRBV12-3 or TRBV12-4 and TRBJ1-2, with D unresolved. The CDR3 runs 12 residues. V shed 5 bases and J shed 5 bases, with 9 bases lying between them. The CDR3 DNA is TGTGCCAGCAGTAAGGACTATTATGGCTACACCTTC. As protein: CASSKDYYGYTF.

The chain recombines TRBV5-4 with TRBJ2-1, with D maybe TRBD2 (6 bases). Germline-derived CDR1 and CDR2 are SGHNT and YYREEE (reference sequence). The CDR3 length is 14 residues. Trimming shortened V by 1 base and J by 4 bases, and 9 bases separated the two germline ends. The CDR3 DNA sequence: TGTGCCAGCAGCTTGAGCGGGCGATACAATGAGCAGTTCTTC. This encodes CASSLSGRYNEQFF.

The J gene is TRBJ2-1, the V gene TRBV7-6; 10 bases align to TRBD2. The length of the CDR3 is 16 residues. Germline V gene sequence: CDR1 SGHVS, CDR2 FNYEAQ. The J segment lost 0 bases and the V segment lost 5 bases, leaving 4 bases of the junction unmatched. The CDR3 DNA sequence: TGTGCCAGCAGCCCCAGCGGGGGGGTCTCCTACAATGAGCAGTTCTTC. Residues: CASSPSGGVSYNEQFF.

The rearrangement links TRBV10-3 to TRBJ1-4, with D perhaps matching TRBD1 (5 bases). V lost 8 bases and J lost 1, with 17 bases in between. The CDR3 is 16 residues long. The germline V gene has CDR1 ENHRY and CDR2 SYGVKD. CDR3 DNA sequence: TGTGCCATCCGGGACTCAAAAGGTGGAACTAATGAAAAACTGTTTTTT. Its protein is CAIRDSKGGTNEKLFF.

The genes are TRBV3-1 (or the pseudogene TRBV3-2) and TRBJ1-6, with 9 positions matching TRBD1. Germline V gives CDR1 LGHDT, CDR2 YNNKEL (reference sequence). V dropped 0 bases and J dropped 5; count of bases not matched to a gene: 8. The CDR3 covers 18 residues. The CDR3: CASSQDFPGQGNNSPLHF. The CDR3 DNA follows: TGTGCCAGCAGCCAAGATTTCCCAGGACAGGGGAATAATTCACCCCTCCACTTT.

This chain links TRBV4-2 with TRBJ1-4, with a weak D call TRBD1 (5 bases). Looked up from germline, CDR1 is LGHNA and CDR2 is YNFKEQ. Deletions cut 5 bases from V and 0 bases from J, with 13 bases between. This CDR3 contains 16 residues. CDR3 in amino acids: CASSSRGDATNEKLFF. CDR3 bases: TGTGCCAGCAGCTCCCGAGGGGACGCAACTAATGAAAAACTGTTTTTT.

V is TRBV6-5 and J is TRBJ1-5, with 7 bases lining up with TRBD1. V gave up 6 bases and J gave up 4 bases; unmatched junction bases: 6. CDR1 is MNHEY and CDR2 is SVGAGI in the germline V gene. This CDR3 is built from 14 residues. The CDR3 bases are TGTGCCAGCAGGCCGACAGGGAGGAATCAGCCCCAGCATTTT. Translated: CASRPTGRNQPQHF.

This clone was found once. The chain uses TRBV29-1 and TRBJ1-2; D perhaps matches TRBD1 (6 bases). The CDR3 is made up of 11 amino acids. The V and J ends lost 3 bases and 9 bases respectively, with 11 bases between them. Germline CDR1 reads SQVTM; CDR2 reads ANQGSEA. CDR3 DNA: TGCAGCGTTGAGGTTGGGACAAGCTACACCTTC. It translates to CSVEVGTSYTF.

This chain uses TRBV27 with TRBJ2-7, with D uncertain. V gave up 5 bases and J gave up 0 bases, with 14 bases separating them. Germline CDR1 MNHEY, CDR2 SMNVEV (reference sequence). This CDR3 contains 15 residues. CDR3: CASSPFLRSSYEQYF. In DNA form, the CDR3 reads TGTGCCAGCAGTCCATTTCTCAGGAGCTCCTACGAGCAGTACTTC.

V gene TRBV27 combines with J gene TRBJ2-4, with D possibly being TRBD2 (5 bases). The germline V gene encodes CDR1 MNHEY and CDR2 SMNVEV (reference sequence). The CDR3 is 14 amino acids. Trimming removed 2 bases at V and 7 bases at J, with 12 bases between. CDR3 protein: CASSLEGTGNIQYF. As DNA, the CDR3 is TGTGCCAGCAGTTTAGAGGGAACGGGGAACATTCAGTACTTC.

The genes are TRBV6-5 and TRBJ2-7; 9 nucleotides agree with TRBD1. V gave up 6 bases and J gave up 0 bases; unmatched junction bases: 6. The CDR3 extends over 15 amino acids. Germline lookup yields CDR1 MNHEY and CDR2 SVGAGI. CDR3 residues: CASSAGQGSSYEQYF. CDR3 bases: TGTGCCAGCAGCGCCGGACAGGGGAGCTCCTACGAGCAGTACTTC.

This chain links TRBV28 with TRBJ1-6; 11 positions match TRBD1. This CDR3 has 16 residues. Losses at the gene ends were 6 bases for V and 10 bases for J; bases not matched to a gene: 11. Germline CDR1 MDHEN, CDR2 SYDVKM. The CDR3 loop reads CASRGPGTGGNSPLHF. The CDR3 nucleotides are TGTGCCAGCAGGGGACCCGGGACAGGGGGTAACTCACCCCTCCACTTT.

The chain couples TRBV5-1 to TRBJ2-5; D is possibly TRBD1 (6 bases). Trimming took off 0 bases at V and 5 bases at J, with 11 bases between the two ends. The germline gives CDR1 SGHRS, CDR2 YFSETQ. The length of the CDR3 is 14 residues. CDR3 nucleotides: TGCGCCAGCAGCTTGGGTCAGGGGCGCGAGACCCAGTACTTC. Translating it yields CASSLGQGRETQYF.

V and J are TRBV14 and TRBJ1-6; maybe TRBD1 (6 bases). V was shortened by 0 bases and J by 2 bases, with 14 bases between the two germline ends. CDR3 size: 18 residues. Germline V gene lookup returns CDR1 SGHDN and CDR2 FVKESK. CDR3 in amino acids: CASSQDSGGLPYNSPLHF. The DNA of the CDR3 is TGTGCCAGCAGCCAAGATTCGGGGGGGCTACCCTATAATTCACCCCTCCACTTT.

The rearrangement uses TRBV18 and TRBJ1-2, with 9 nucleotides matching TRBD1. The CDR3 is made up of 17 amino acids. The V gene's germline CDR1 is KGHSH and CDR2 LQKENI. Losses at the gene ends were 2 bases for V and 4 bases for J; bases not matched to a gene: 11. The DNA for the CDR3 is TGTGCCAGCTCACCAATTCGAGGACAGGGGCTTACCTATGGCTACACCTTC. It yields the protein CASSPIRGQGLTYGYTF.

This chain links TRBV5-8 with TRBJ2-5; TRBD2 might be the D (6 bases). The CDR3 has 14 amino acids. Trimming stripped 0 bases from V and 4 bases from J, with 10 bases between. The V gene's germline CDR1 is SGHTS and CDR2 YDEGEE. CDR3 amino acids: CASSLVWGGETQYF. For the CDR3, the DNA is TGTGCCAGCAGCTTGGTCTGGGGAGGAGAGACCCAGTACTTC.